This T cell receptor (beta chain) was documented in a study of blood T cell repertoires in COVID-19. Looking at the study overall: Sample material is recorded as cDNA or gDNA derived from T cells, B-cell-depleted T cells, or PBMCs.

This CDR3 spans 14 amino acids. V was pared by 3 bases and J by 8 bases, with 6 bases of the junction left unmatched. CDR1 is SEHNR, CDR2 FQNEAQ, per germline (reference sequence). This clone is a singleton in its sample. Sequencing used immunoSEQ multiplex PCR; TCRdb keeps in-frame clones, though not all of them. This table holds about 100,000 clones, more than 75% found once. This clonotype was obtained from a man in his thirties or forties in a cohort sampled during active COVID-19. The sequenced material came from peripheral blood. The rearrangement joins TRBV7-9 to TRBJ1-4; 7 nucleotides line up with TRBD1. CDR3 loop: CASSLRGQGEKLFF. Written as DNA, the CDR3 is TGTGCCAGCAGCTTGAGGGGGCAAGGAGAAAAACTGTTTTTT.